This passage covers 15 T cell receptor beta chains from one sample sequenced in a study of vaccination effects on CD4 cells after COVID-19. Antigens for these TCRs are unknown. It was after nine to ten days of culture that CD4+ T cells were isolated. All study participants received two doses of BNT162b2 or mRNA-1273 vaccine. This table comes from immunoSEQ multiplex PCR, and its TCRdb copy is limited to in-frame clones, with some not included. The sample records 50,000 to 70,000 clones, more than 60% being singletons. Sample: CD4+ T cells from PBMCs cultured without peptide, taken after COVID-19 vaccination. The receptor set was obtained from a human donor who received a COVID-19 vaccine.

This chain links TRBV6-1 with TRBJ1-3, with D maybe TRBD1 (5 bases). The CDR3 is 14 residues long. Trimming cost V 7 bases and J 1 base, with 11 bases left between them. Germline CDR1 reads MNHNS; CDR2 reads SASEGT. CDR3 sequence reads: CASTRDLSGNTIYF. CDR3 nucleotides: TGTGCCAGCACCAGGGACTTATCTGGAAACACCATATATTTT.

This clone was seen a single time. The genes are TRBV10-2 and TRBJ1-2, with TRBD1 as a possible D gene (6 bases). Germline V CDR1 and CDR2: WSHSY, SAAADI. V dropped 2 bases and J dropped 8 bases, with 18 bases sitting between them. The CDR3 has 15 amino acids. The CDR3 region is CASSEAGHGFNGYTF. In DNA, the CDR3 is TGCGCCAGCAGTGAGGCGGGACATGGTTTTAACGGCTACACCTTC.

This clone was observed a few times. The CDR3 is CASSNTRTGGDTQYF. In DNA, the CDR3 is TGTGCCAGCAGTAACACCCGGACAGGGGGGGATACGCAGTATTTT. The V and J genes are TRBV6-6 and TRBJ2-3; 10 bases agree with TRBD1. J gave up 6 bases and V 5 bases, and 8 bases lay outside the gene matches. The CDR3 is 15 residues long. The germline V gene encodes CDR1 MNHNY and CDR2 SVGAGI (reference sequence).

The CDR3 protein is CASSLEGWTQYF. The CDR3 region has the DNA TGTGCCAGCAGCTTGGAAGGTTGGACCCAGTACTTC. This chain links TRBV5-5 with TRBJ2-5; D remains ambiguous. V was pared by 0 bases and J by 7 bases, with 7 bases between. The germline V gene encodes CDR1 SGHKS and CDR2 YYEKEE (reference sequence). The CDR3 has 12 residues.

The CDR3 spells CASSWATGVPPTNEKLFF. In DNA form, the CDR3 reads TGTGCCAGCAGCTGGGCGACAGGGGTACCCCCAACTAATGAAAAACTGTTTTTT. This chain joins TRBV5-4 and TRBJ1-4; the match to TRBD1 covers 8 bases. Germline CDR1 SGHNT, CDR2 YYREEE (reference sequence). V shed 3 bases, J shed 0 bases, and the junction held 10 bases outside the gene matches. The CDR3 has 18 amino acids.

The sample holds a few counts of this clone. V gene TRBV7-9 combines with J gene TRBJ1-6; D gene ambiguous. Looked up from germline, CDR1 is SEHNR and CDR2 is FQNEAQ (reference sequence). V shed 5 bases and J shed 3 bases, with 5 bases lying between them. CDR3 length: 13 residues. The CDR3 sequence: CASSPNYNSPLHF. In nucleotides, the CDR3 is TGTGCCAGCAGCCCTAACTATAATTCACCCCTCCACTTT.

The V gene is TRBV30, the J gene TRBJ1-5; no clear D gene. There are 11 residues in the CDR3. Deletions cut 5 bases from V and 3 bases from J, with 5 bases between. The V gene's germline CDR1 is GTSNPN and CDR2 SVGIG (reference sequence). The CDR3 protein is CAWGINQPQHF. CDR3 nucleotides: TGTGCCTGGGGTATCAATCAGCCCCAGCATTTT.

The V and J genes are TRBV10-3 and TRBJ1-1; the D is unclear. Germline values: CDR1 ENHRY, CDR2 SYGVKD. V dropped 8 bases and J dropped 1 base, with 11 bases sitting between them. The CDR3 consists of 13 residues. The CDR3, as DNA: TGTGCCATCGGGCCGGCTGCGAACACTGAAGCTTTCTTT. Protein product: CAIGPAANTEAFF.

The CDR3 nucleotides read TGCGCCAGCAGCCACAGTAGCGGTACCGAGACCCAGTACTTC. It codes for CASSHSSGTETQYF. The chain employs TRBV4-1 and TRBJ2-5, with D possibly being TRBD2 (6 bases). This CDR3 is built from 14 residues. V lost 3 bases to trimming and J lost 5 bases, with 13 bases between them. Germline CDR1 reads MGHRA; CDR2 reads YSYEKL.

This sequence joins TRBV19 and TRBJ2-2; a weak D match, TRBD1 (5 bases). Germline V gene data show CDR1 as LNHDA and CDR2 as SQIVND (reference sequence). The CDR3 has 15 amino acids. Trimming left V 3 bases short and J 5 bases short, with 13 bases between. CDR3 region: CASSIIGVGTGELFF. CDR3 bases: TGTGCCAGTAGTATCATAGGGGTAGGGACCGGGGAGCTGTTTTTT.

The chain joins TRBV6-1 to TRBJ2-7; D tentatively fits TRBD1 or TRBD2 (5 bases each). Germline V CDR1 and CDR2: MNHNS, SASEGT. The V and J ends lost 2 bases and 1 base respectively, with 12 bases between them. There are 15 residues in the CDR3. CDR3 amino acids: CASSELRGVSYEQYV. As DNA, the CDR3 is TGTGCCAGCAGTGAATTGAGGGGAGTATCCTACGAGCAGTACGTC.

This clone was counted only a few times. This chain joins TRBV5-1 and TRBJ1-2; 8 bases agree with TRBD1. Trimming removed 3 bases from V and 8 bases from J; junction bases left unmatched: 9. Per germline, CDR1 SGHRS and CDR2 YFSETQ. The CDR3 is 14 amino acids. CDR3 loop: CASSYGLQGEGYTF. The CDR3 bases are TGCGCCAGCAGCTACGGGTTACAGGGGGAGGGCTACACCTTC.

The chain joins TRBV6-1 to TRBJ2-2; tentative D call: TRBD1 (6 bases). The CDR3 runs to 15 residues. The V gene lost 3 bases and the J gene lost 7 bases, with 15 bases spanning the gap. Germline CDR1 reads MNHNS; CDR2 reads SASEGT. The CDR3 protein is CASSERQVGGGELFF. As DNA, the CDR3 is TGTGCCAGCAGTGAGAGACAGGTTGGCGGCGGGGAGCTGTTTTTT.

The gene calls are TRBV5-1 and TRBJ2-2; 10 bases map to TRBD2. V shed 4 bases, J shed 3 bases, and the junction held 6 bases outside the gene matches. This CDR3 is 16 amino acids long. CDR1 is SGHRS and CDR2 is YFSETQ in the germline V gene. CDR3 DNA sequence: TGCGCCAGCAGCATTCCTAGCGGGGGCGACACCGGGGAGCTGTTTTTT. This gives the protein CASSIPSGGDTGELFF.

The gene calls are TRBV18 and TRBJ1-1; tentatively, D is TRBD1 (5 bases). V shed 1 base and J shed 0 bases, with 12 bases lying between them. CDR1 and CDR2 from the germline V gene are KGHSH and LQKENI. The CDR3 totals 16 residues. The CDR3 loop reads CASSPLKGAMNTEAFF. The CDR3 DNA reads TGTGCCAGCTCACCACTAAAAGGGGCTATGAACACTGAAGCTTTCTTT.